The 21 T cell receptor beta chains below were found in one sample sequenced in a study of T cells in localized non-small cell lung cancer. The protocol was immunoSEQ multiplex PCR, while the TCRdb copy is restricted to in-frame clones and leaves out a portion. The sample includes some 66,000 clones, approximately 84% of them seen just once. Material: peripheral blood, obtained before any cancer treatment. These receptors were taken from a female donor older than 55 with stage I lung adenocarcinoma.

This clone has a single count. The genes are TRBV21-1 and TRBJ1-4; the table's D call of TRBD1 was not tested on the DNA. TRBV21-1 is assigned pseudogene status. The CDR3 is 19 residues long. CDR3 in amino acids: CASSKWIGGLVATNEKLFF. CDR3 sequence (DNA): TGTGCCAGCAGCAAATGGATAGGGGGCTTAGTCGCAACTAATGAAAAACTGTTTTTT.

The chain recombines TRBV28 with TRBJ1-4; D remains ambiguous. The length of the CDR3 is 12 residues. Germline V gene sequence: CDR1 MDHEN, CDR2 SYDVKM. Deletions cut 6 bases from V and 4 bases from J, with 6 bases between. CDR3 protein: CASRLLNEKLFF. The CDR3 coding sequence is TGTGCCAGCAGGCTCCTTAATGAAAAACTGTTTTTT. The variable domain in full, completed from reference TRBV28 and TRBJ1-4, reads DVKVTQSSRYLVKRTGEKVFLECVQDMDHENMFWYRQDPGLGLRLIYFSYDVKMKEKGDIPEGYSVSREKKERFSLILESASTNQTSMYLCASRLLNEKLFFGSGTQLSVL.

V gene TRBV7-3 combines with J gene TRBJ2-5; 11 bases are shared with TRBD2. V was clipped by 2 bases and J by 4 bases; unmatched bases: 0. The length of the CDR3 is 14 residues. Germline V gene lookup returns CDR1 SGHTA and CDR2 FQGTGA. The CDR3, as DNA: TGTGCCAGCAGCTTACTAGCGGGGGGAGAGACCCAGTACTTC. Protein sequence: CASSLLAGGETQYF.

CDR3: CASSHGTSGTNEQFF. The CDR3 coding sequence is TGTGCCAGCAGTCATGGGACTAGCGGGACGAATGAGCAGTTCTTC. The J gene is TRBJ2-1, the V gene TRBV6-1; 13 nucleotides line up with TRBD2. Trimming at V came to 5 bases and at J to 7 bases, leaving 5 bases not matched to a gene. This CDR3 region has 15 residues. Germline CDR1 is MNHNS and CDR2 is SASEGT.

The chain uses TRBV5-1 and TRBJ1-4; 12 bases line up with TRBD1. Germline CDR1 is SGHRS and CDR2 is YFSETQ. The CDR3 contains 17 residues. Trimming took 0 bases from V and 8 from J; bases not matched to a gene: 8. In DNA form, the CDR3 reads TGCGCCAGCAGCTTGGCCGGAGGGACAGGGGGCGGAGAAAAACTGTTTTTT. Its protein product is CASSLAGGTGGGEKLFF.

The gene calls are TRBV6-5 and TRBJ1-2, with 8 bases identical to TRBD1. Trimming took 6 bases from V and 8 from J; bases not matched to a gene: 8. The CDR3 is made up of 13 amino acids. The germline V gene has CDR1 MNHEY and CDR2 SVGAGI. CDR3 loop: CASRWGGQDGYTF. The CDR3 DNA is TGTGCCAGCAGGTGGGGGGGACAGGACGGCTACACCTTC.

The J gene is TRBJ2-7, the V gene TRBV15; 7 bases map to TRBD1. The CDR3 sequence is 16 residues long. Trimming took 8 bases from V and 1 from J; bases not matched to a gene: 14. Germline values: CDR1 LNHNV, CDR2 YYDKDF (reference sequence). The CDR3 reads CATPRTRDSSSYEQYF. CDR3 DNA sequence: TGTGCCACCCCCCGGACCCGGGACAGCTCGTCCTACGAGCAGTACTTC.

The CDR3 loop reads CASMLGGAGYEQYF. CDR3 bases: TGTGCCAGCATGCTAGGGGGCGCCGGCTACGAGCAGTACTTC. The gene calls are TRBV6-1 and TRBJ2-7, with 7 bases that match TRBD1. Looked up from germline, CDR1 is MNHNS and CDR2 is SASEGT. With 7 bases clipped from V and 3 bases from J, the junction kept 9 bases outside the gene matches. The CDR3 runs 14 residues.

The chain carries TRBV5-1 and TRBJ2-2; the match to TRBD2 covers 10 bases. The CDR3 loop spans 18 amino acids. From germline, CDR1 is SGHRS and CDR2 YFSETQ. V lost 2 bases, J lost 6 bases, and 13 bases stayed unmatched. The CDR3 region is CASSLSGLAGAGAGELFF. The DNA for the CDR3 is TGCGCCAGCAGCTTAAGCGGTCTAGCGGGGGCCGGAGCCGGGGAGCTGTTTTTT.

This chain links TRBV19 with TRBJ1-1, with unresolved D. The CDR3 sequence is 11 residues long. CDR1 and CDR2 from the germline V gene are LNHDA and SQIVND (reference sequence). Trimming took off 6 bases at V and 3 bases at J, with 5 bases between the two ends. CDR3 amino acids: CASRRDTEAFF. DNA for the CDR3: TGTGCCAGTAGGAGGGACACTGAAGCTTTCTTT.

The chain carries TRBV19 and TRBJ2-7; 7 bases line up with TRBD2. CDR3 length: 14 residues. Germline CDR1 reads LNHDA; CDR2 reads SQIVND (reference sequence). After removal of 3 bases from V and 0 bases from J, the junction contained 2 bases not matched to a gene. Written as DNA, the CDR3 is TGTGCCAGTAGTATCGGGGGGTCCTCCTACGAGCAGTACTTC. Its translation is CASSIGGSSYEQYF.

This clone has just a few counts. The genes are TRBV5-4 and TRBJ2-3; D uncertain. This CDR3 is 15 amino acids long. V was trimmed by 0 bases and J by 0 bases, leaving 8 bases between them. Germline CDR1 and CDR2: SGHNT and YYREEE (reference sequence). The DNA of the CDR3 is TGTGCCAGCAGCTTGGACGCCGGGAGCACAGATACGCAGTATTTT. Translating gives CASSLDAGSTDTQYF.

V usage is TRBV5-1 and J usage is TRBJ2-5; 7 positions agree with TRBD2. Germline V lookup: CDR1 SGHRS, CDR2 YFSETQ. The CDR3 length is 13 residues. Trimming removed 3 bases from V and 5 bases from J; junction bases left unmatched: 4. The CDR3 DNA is TGCGCCAGCAGCTCCACTAGCGCGGAGACCCAGTACTTC. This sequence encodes CASSSTSAETQYF. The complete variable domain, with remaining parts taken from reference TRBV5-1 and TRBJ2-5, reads KAGVTQTPRYLIKTRGQQVTLSCSPISGHRSVSWYQQTPGQGLQFLFEYFSETQRNKGNFPGRFSGRQFSNSRSEMNVSTLELGDSALYLCASSSTSAETQYFGPGTRLLVL.

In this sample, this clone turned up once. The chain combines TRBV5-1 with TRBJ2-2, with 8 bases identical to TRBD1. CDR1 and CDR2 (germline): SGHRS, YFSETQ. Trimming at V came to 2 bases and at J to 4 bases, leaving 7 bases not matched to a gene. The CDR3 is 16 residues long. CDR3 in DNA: TGCGCCAGCAGCTTCGAAAGGACAGGGACCACCGGGGAGCTGTTTTTT. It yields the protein CASSFERTGTTGELFF.

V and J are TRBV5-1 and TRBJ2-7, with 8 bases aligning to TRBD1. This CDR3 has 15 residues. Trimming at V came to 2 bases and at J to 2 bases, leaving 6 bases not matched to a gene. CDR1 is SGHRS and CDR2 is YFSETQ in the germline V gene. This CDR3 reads CASSFGQGFPYEQYF. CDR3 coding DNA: TGCGCCAGCAGCTTTGGACAGGGTTTCCCCTACGAGCAGTACTTC.

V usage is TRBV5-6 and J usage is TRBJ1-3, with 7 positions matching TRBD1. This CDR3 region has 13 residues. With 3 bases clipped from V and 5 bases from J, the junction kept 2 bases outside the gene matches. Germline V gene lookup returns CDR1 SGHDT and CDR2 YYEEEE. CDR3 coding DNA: TGTGCCAGCAGCTCGACAGGGAGAAACACCATATATTTT. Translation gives CASSSTGRNTIYF.

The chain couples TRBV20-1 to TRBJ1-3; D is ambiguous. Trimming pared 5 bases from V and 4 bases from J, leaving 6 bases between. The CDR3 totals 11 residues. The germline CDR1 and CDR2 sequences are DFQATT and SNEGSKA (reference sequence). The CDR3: CSAPIGNTIYF. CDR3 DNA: TGCAGTGCTCCAATCGGAAACACCATATATTTT.

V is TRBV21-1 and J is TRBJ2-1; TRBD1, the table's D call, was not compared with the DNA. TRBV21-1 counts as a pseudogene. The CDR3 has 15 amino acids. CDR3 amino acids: CASSHLYRYMGEQFF. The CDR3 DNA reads TGTGCCAGCAGTCATTTGTACAGGTATATGGGTGAGCAGTTCTTC.

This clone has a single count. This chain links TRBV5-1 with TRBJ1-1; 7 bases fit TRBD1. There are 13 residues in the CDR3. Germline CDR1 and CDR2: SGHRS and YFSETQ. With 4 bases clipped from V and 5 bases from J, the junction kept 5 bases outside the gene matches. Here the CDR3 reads CASSPLTGTEAFF. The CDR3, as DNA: TGCGCCAGCAGCCCACTGACAGGGACTGAAGCTTTCTTT.

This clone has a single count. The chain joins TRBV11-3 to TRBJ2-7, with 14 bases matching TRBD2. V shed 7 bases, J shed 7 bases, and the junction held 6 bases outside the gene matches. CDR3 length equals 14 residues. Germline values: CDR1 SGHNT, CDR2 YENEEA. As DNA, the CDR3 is TGTGCCAGCAAAGGGACTAGCGGGAGCGGAGAGCAGTACTTC. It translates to CASKGTSGSGEQYF.

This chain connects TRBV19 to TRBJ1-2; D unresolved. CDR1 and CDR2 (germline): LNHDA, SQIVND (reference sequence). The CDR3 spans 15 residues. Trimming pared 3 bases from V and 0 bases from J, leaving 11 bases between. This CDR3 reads CASSIRGDSNYGYTF. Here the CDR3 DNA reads TGTGCCAGTAGTATCCGCGGGGATTCTAACTATGGCTACACCTTC.